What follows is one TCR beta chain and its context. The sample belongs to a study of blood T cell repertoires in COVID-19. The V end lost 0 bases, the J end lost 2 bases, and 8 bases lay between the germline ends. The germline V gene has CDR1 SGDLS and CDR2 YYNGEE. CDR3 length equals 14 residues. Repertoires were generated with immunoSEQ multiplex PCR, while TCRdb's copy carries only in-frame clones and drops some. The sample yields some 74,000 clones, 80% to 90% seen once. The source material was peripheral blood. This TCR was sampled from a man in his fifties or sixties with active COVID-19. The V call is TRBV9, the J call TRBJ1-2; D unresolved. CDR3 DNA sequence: TGTGCCAGCAGCGTAGTCCCGGGGAACTATGGCTACACCTTC. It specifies CASSVVPGNYGYTF.